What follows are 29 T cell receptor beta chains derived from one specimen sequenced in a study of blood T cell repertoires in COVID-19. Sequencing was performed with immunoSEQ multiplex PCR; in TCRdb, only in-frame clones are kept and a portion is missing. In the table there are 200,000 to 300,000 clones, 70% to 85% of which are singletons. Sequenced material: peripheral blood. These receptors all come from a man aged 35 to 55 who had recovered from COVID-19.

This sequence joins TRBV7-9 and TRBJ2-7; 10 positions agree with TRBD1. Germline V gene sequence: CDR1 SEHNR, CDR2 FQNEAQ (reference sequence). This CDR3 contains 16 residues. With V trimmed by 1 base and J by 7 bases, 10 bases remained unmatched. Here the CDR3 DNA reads TGTGCCAGCAGCTTAGGGACGGGACAGGGGTCTGAAGAGCAGTACTTC. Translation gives CASSLGTGQGSEEQYF.

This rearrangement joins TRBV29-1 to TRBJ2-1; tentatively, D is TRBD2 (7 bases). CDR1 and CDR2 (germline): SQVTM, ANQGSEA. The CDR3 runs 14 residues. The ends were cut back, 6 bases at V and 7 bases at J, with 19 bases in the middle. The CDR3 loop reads CSVYRGGIGNEQFF. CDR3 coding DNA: TGCAGCGTGTATAGGGGGGGGATAGGGAATGAGCAGTTCTTC.

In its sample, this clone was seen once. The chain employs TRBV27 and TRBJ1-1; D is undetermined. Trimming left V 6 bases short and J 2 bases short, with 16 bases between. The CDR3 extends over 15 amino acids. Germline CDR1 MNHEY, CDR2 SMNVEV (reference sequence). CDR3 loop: CASSFFGTVNTEAFF. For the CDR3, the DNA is TGTGCCAGCAGCTTTTTTGGCACAGTAAACACTGAAGCTTTCTTT.

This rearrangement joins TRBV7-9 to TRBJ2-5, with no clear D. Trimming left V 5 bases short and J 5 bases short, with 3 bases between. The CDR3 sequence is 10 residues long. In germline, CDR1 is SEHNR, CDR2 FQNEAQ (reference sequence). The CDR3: CASSRETQYF. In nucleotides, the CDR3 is TGTGCCAGCAGCCGGGAGACCCAGTACTTC.

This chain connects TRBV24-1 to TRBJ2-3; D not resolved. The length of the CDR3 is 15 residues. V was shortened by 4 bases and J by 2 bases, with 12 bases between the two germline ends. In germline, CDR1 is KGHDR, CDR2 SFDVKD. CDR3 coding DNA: TGTGCCACCAGTGACTCGACAAGTCACACAGATACGCAGTATTTT. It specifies CATSDSTSHTDTQYF.

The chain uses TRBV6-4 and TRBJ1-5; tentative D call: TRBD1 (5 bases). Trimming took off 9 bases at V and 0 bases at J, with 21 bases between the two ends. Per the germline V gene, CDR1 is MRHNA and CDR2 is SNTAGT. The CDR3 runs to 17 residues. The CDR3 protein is CARVDVGAPHSNQPQHF. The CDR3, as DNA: TGTGCCAGGGTAGACGTAGGGGCACCACATAGCAATCAGCCCCAGCATTTT.

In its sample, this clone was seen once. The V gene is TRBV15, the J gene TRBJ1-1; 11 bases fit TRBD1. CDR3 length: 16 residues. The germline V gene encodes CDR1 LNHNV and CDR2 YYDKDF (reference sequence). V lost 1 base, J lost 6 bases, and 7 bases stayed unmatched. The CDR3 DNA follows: TGTGCCACCAGCAGAGGACCCGGACAGGGGGCCGCTGAAGCTTTCTTT. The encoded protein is CATSRGPGQGAAEAFF.

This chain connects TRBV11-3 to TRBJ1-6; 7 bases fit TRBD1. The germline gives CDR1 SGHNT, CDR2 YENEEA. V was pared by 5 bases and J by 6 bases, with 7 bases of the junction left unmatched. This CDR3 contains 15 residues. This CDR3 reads CASSRDSGGNSPLHF. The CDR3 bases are TGTGCCAGCAGCCGAGACTCAGGGGGTAATTCACCCCTCCACTTT.

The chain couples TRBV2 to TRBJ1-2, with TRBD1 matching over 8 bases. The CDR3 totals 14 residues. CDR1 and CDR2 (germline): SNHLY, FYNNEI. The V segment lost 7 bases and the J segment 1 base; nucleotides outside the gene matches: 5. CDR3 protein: CASKTGDLNYGYTF. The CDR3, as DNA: TGTGCCAGCAAGACAGGGGACCTTAACTATGGCTACACCTTC.

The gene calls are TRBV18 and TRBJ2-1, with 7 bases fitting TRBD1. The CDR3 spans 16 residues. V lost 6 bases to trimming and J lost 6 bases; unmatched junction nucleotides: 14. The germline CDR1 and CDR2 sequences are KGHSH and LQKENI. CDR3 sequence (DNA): TGTGCCAGCTCCCCGAATACAGGGGCAGTGTTCAATGAGCAGTTCTTC. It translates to CASSPNTGAVFNEQFF.

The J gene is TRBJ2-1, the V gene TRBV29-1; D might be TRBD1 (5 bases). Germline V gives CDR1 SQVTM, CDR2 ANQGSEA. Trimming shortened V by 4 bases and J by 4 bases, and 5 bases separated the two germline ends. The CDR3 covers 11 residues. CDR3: CSVAGYNEQFF. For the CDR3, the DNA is TGCAGCGTTGCAGGGTACAATGAGCAGTTCTTC.

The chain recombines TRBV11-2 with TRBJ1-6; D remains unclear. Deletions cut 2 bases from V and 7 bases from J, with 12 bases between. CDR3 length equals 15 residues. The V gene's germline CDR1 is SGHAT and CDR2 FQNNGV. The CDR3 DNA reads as TGTGCCAGCAGCTTATACGGGGTCCTAAATTCACCCCTCCACTTT. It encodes CASSLYGVLNSPLHF.

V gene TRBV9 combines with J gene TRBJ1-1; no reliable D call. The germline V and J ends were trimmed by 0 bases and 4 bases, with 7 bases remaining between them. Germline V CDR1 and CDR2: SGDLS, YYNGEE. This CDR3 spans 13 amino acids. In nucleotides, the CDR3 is TGTGCCAGCAGCGTAGACGGTCGCACTGAAGCTTTCTTT. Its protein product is CASSVDGRTEAFF.

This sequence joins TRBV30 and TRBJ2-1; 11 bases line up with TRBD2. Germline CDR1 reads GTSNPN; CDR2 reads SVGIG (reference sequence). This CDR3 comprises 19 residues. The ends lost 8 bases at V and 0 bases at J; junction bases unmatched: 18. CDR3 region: CARYSGLAEAEISYNEQFF. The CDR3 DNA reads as TGTGCCCGCTACTCGGGACTAGCGGAAGCCGAAATCTCCTACAATGAGCAGTTCTTC. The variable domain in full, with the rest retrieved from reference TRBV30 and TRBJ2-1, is SQTIHQWPATLVQPVGSPLSLECTVEGTSNPNLYWYRQAAGRGLQLLFYSVGIGQISSEVPQNLSASRPQDRQFILSSKKLLLSDSGFYLCARYSGLAEAEISYNEQFFGPGTRLTVL.

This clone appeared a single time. The CDR3 bases are TGTGCCAGTAGTATTTGGGACAGATTTAATTCACCCCTCCACTTT. Its translation is CASSIWDRFNSPLHF. The chain combines TRBV19 with TRBJ1-6; 7 bases are shared with TRBD1. Germline CDR1 reads LNHDA; CDR2 reads SQIVND (reference sequence). V was clipped by 3 bases and J by 6 bases; unmatched bases: 5. This CDR3 contains 15 residues.

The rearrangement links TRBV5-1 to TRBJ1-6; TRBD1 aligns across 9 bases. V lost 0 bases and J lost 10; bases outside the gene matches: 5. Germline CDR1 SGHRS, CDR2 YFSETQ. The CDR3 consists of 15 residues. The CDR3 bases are TGCGCCAGCAGCTTGGGGGGACAGGGAGCCTCACCCCTCCACTTT. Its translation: CASSLGGQGASPLHF.

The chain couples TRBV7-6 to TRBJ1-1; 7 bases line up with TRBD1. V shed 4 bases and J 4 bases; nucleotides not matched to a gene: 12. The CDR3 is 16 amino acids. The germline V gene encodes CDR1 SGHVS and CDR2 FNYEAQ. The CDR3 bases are TGTGCCAGCAGCTCTGATGGAAGGGGGCGACGCACTGAAGCTTTCTTT. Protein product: CASSSDGRGRRTEAFF.

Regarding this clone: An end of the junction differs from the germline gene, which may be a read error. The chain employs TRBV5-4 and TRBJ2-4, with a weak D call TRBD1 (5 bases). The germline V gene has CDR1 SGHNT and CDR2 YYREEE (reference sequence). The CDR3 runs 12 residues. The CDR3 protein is CASSLGPRQFNF. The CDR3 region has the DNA TGTGCCAGCAGCTTGGGTCCGAGACAGTTTAACTTC.

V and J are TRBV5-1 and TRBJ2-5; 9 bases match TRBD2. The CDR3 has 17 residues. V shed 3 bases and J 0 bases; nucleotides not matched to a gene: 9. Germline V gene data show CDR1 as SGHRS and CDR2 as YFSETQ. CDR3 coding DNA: TGCGCCAGCAGCTCGGGCGCGGGGGGGCATTACCAAGAGACCCAGTACTTC. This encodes CASSSGAGGHYQETQYF.

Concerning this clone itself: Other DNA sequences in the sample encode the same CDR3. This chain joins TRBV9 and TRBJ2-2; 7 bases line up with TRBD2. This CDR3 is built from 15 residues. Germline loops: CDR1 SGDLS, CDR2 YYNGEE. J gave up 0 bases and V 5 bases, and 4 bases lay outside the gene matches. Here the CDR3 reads CASSVAGANTGELFF. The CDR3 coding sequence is TGTGCCAGCAGTGTTGCGGGGGCGAACACCGGGGAGCTGTTTTTT. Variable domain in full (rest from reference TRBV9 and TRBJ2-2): DSGVTQTPKHLITATGQRVTLRCSPRSGDLSVYWYQQSLDQGLQFLIQYYNGEERAKGNILERFSAQQFPDLHSELNLSSLELGDSALYFCASSVAGANTGELFFGEGSRLTVL.

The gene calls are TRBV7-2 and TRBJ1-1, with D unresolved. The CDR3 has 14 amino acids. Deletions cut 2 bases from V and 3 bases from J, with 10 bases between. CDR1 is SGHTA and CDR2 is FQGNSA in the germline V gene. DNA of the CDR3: TGTGCCAGCAGCTTAATGGGCCGATACACTGAAGCTTTCTTT. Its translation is CASSLMGRYTEAFF. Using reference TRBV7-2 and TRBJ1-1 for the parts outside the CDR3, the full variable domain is GAGVSQSPSNKVTEKGKDVELRCDPISGHTALYWYRQSLGQGLEFLIYFQGNSAPDKSGLPSDRFSAERTGGSVSTLTIQRTQQEDSAVYLCASSLMGRYTEAFFGQGTRLTVV.

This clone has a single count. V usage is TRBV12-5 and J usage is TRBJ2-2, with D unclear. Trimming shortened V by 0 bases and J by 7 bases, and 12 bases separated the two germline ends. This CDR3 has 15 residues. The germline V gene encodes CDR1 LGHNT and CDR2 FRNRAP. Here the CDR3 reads CASGLVLSQIGELFF. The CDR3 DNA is TGTGCTAGTGGTTTGGTATTGTCGCAGATCGGGGAGCTGTTTTTT.

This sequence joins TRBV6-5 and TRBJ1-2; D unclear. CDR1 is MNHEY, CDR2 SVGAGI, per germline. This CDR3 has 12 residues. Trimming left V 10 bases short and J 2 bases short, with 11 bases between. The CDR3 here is CATLTPNYGYTF. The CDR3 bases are TGTGCCACCTTAACACCGAACTATGGCTACACCTTC.

The CDR3 sequence: CASSRGTANTEAFF. The CDR3, as DNA: TGTGCCAGCAGCAGGGGGACAGCGAACACTGAAGCTTTCTTT. The chain carries TRBV5-6 and TRBJ1-1; 7 nucleotides match TRBD1. The trim removed 4 bases at V and 1 base at J, leaving 4 bases unmatched. This CDR3 contains 14 residues. CDR1 and CDR2 from the germline V gene are SGHDT and YYEEEE. The full variable domain, its missing parts supplied by reference TRBV5-6 and TRBJ1-1, is DAGVTQSPTHLIKTRGQQVTLRCSPKSGHDTVSWYQQALGQGPQFIFQYYEEEERQRGNFPDRFSGHQFPNYSSELNVNALLLGDSALYLCASSRGTANTEAFFGQGTRLTVV.

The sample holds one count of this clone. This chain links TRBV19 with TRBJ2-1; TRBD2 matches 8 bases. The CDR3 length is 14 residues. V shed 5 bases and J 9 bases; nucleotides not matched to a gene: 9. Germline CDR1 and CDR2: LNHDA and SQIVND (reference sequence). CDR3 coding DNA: TGTGCCAGTAGTCAAAACGGGGGGGCAAGTGAGCAGTTCTTC. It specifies CASSQNGGASEQFF.

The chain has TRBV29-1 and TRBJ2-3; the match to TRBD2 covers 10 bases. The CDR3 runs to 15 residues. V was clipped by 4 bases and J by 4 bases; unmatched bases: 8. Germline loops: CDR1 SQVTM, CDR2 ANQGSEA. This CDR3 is CSVALLAGAADTQYF. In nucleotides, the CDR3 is TGCAGCGTTGCCCTCCTAGCGGGAGCCGCAGATACGCAGTATTTT.

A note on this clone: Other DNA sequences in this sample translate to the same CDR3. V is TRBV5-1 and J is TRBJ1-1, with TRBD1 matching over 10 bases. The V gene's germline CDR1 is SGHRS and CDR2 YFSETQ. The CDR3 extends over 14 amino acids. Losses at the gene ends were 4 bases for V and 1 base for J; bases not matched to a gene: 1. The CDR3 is CASSRTGGNTEAFF. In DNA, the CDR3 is TGCGCCAGCAGCCGGACAGGGGGGAACACTGAAGCTTTCTTT.

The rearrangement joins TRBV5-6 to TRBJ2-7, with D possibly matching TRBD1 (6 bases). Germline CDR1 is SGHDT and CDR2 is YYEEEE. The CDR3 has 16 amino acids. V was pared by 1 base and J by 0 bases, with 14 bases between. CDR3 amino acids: CASSLPTGTSSYEQYF. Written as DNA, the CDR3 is TGTGCCAGCAGCTTGCCAACCGGGACAAGCTCCTACGAGCAGTACTTC.

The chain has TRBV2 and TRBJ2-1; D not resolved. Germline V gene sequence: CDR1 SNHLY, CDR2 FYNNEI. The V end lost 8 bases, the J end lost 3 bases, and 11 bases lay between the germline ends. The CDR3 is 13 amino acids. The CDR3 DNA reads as TGTGCCAGCGGCGGTTATAACTACAATGAGCAGTTCTTC. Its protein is CASGGYNYNEQFF. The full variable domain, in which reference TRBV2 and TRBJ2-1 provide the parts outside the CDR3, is EPEVTQTPSHQVTQMGQEVILRCVPISNHLYFYWYRQILGQKVEFLVSFYNNEISEKSEIFDDQFSVERPDGSNFTLKIRSTKLEDSAMYFCASGGYNYNEQFFGPGTRLTVL.